These 10 T cell receptor beta chains came from one sample sequenced in a study of tumor-infiltrating lymphocytes in primary liver carcinoma. A constant-region primer primed TCR beta cDNA synthesis from about 530 ng of total RNA. Employing slightly modified ARM-PCR, three nested multiplex PCR rounds were run, and these gave rise to the TCR beta libraries. Each of the first two PCR rounds ran approximately 10 cycles with TRBV1-TRBV30 forward and C-beta reverse primers. Via MiXCR, TCRdb re-called the multiplex PCR reads, giving one row per CDR3 protein. This table holds about 200,000 distinct CDR3 sequences, roughly two thirds found once. Unsorted whole blood yielded blood RNA, and germline DNA was extracted as well. The specimen sequenced was peripheral blood. These receptors were taken from a woman aged 60 to 75 with primary liver carcinoma and hepatitis B virus infection.

This clonotype was seen only once. A much more abundant neighbour one base away suggests this may be a read error. This chain uses TRBV6-5 with TRBJ1-2, with D unclear. This CDR3 is built from 13 residues. The germline CDR1 and CDR2 sequences are MNHEY and SVGAGI. This CDR3 reads CVSRSYYGYGYTF. DNA for the CDR3: TGTGTCAGCAGGAGTTATTACGGCTATGGCTACACCTTC.

V is TRBV11-2 and J is TRBJ2-5; possible D gene TRBD2, 6 bases. This CDR3 contains 14 residues. The V end lost 3 bases, the J end lost 5 bases, and 13 bases lay between the germline ends. Germline values: CDR1 SGHAT, CDR2 FQNNGV. CDR3 sequence (DNA): TGTGCCAGCAGCTTCACCGGGACTGCTGAGACCCAGTACTTC. Its protein product is CASSFTGTAETQYF.

As regards this clonotype: The junction departs from germline at one end; a sequencing error may be responsible. The rearrangement joins TRBV6-1 to TRBJ2-3; 9 nucleotides align to TRBD2. The CDR3 length is 16 residues. CDR1 is MNHNS, CDR2 SASEGT, per germline. CDR3 coding DNA: TGTGTCAGCAGTGAGGGCGGGAGGGGTTTCACCGATACGCAGTATTTT. It specifies CVSSEGGRGFTDTQYF.

Comments on this clonotype: The junction does not match germline at one end; this may be a read error. This chain's CDR3 is CASGGGPLVGTDTRYF. The CDR3 bases are TGTGCCAGCGGGGGGGGTCCTCTGGTGGGCACAGATACGCGGTATTTT. The rearrangement uses TRBV5-4 and TRBJ2-3, with 7 bases fitting TRBD2. The CDR3 sequence is 16 residues long. Germline V CDR1 and CDR2: SGHNT, YYREEE (reference sequence).

This clonotype was detected a few times. The V call is TRBV28, the J call TRBJ2-7; TRBD1 agrees at 8 bases. From germline, CDR1 is MDHEN and CDR2 SYDVKM. CDR3 length: 14 residues. With 7 bases clipped from V and 4 bases from J, the junction kept 9 bases outside the gene matches. The CDR3: CASTPRDRSYEQYF. Here the CDR3 DNA reads TGTGCCAGCACCCCTCGGGACAGGTCGTACGAGCAGTACTTC. The entire variable domain, with the rest obtained from reference TRBV28 and TRBJ2-7, is as follows: DVKVTQSSRYLVKRTGEKVFLECVQDMDHENMFWYRQDPGLGLRLIYFSYDVKMKEKGDIPEGYSVSREKKERFSLILESASTNQTSMYLCASTPRDRSYEQYFGPGTRLTVT.

This rearrangement joins TRBV11-2 to TRBJ2-7, with 12 bases lining up with TRBD1. Germline values: CDR1 SGHAT, CDR2 FQNNGV. The CDR3 consists of 15 residues. With 11 bases clipped from V and 6 bases from J, the junction kept 14 bases outside the gene matches. CDR3 DNA: TGTGCCGACAGCTTAGGGGACAGGGGGCATGGCGAGCAGTACTTC. This sequence encodes CADSLGDRGHGEQYF.

As regards this clonotype: This sequence may be a read error, since a much larger clone differs from it by one base. This chain links TRBV10-3 with TRBJ1-2, with 9 bases lining up with TRBD1. J gave up 13 bases and V 3 bases, and 9 bases lay outside the gene matches. The CDR3 runs 13 residues. Germline V gene data show CDR1 as ENHRY and CDR2 as SYGVKD. CDR3 amino acids: CAISEAGQGSFTF. As DNA, the CDR3 is TGTGCCATCAGTGAAGCGGGACAGGGTTCCTTCACCTTC.

The chain links TRBV11-3 to TRBJ1-1; D ambiguous. Between the trimmed V and J ends, which lost 9 bases and 3 bases, there was a span of 17 bases. This CDR3 is built from 14 residues. Germline-derived CDR1 and CDR2 are SGHNT and YENEEA. The CDR3 DNA reads TGTGCCAGTAACCAGGACGGCTTGGACACTGAAGCTTTCTTT. Translating it yields CASNQDGLDTEAFF.

This chain uses TRBV20-1 with TRBJ2-7, with TRBD1 identical over 8 bases. The length of the CDR3 is 17 residues. In germline, CDR1 is DFQATT, CDR2 SNEGSKA (reference sequence). V gave up 1 base and J gave up 4 bases; unmatched junction bases: 15. The CDR3 spells CSARGRSQGAFRYEQYF. The CDR3 DNA reads as TGCAGTGCTAGAGGTCGTAGTCAGGGGGCTTTTCGGTACGAGCAGTACTTC.

Regarding this clonotype: A clone one base away is much larger, so this may be a read error. The rearrangement links TRBV6-5 to TRBJ1-2; D ambiguous. Germline V gives CDR1 MNHEY, CDR2 SVGAGI. This CDR3 contains 12 residues. The CDR3, as DNA: TGTGCCAGCAATTACACTGCCGAAGGCTACACCTTC. Translation gives CASNYTAEGYTF.